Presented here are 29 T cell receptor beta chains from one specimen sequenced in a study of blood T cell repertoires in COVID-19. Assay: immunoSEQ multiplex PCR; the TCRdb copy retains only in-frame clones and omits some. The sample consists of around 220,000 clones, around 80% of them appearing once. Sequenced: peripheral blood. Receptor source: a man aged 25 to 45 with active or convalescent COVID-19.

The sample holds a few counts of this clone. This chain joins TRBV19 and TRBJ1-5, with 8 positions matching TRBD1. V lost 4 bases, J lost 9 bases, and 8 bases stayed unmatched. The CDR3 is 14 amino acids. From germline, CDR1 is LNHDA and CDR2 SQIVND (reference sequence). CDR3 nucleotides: TGTGCCAGTAGTACCCGGACAGGGATGCTGCCCCAGCATTTT. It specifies CASSTRTGMLPQHF.

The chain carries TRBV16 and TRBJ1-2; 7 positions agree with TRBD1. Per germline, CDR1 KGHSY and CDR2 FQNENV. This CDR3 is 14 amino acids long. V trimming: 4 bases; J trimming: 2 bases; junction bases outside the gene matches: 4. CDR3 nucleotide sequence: TGTGCCAGCAGCCCTACACAGGGGAACTATGGCTACACCTTC. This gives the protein CASSPTQGNYGYTF.

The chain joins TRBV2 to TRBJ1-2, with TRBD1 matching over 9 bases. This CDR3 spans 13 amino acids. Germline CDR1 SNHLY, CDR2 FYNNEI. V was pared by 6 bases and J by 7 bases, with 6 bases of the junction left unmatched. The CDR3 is CASSDYRGPGYTF. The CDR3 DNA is TGTGCCAGCAGCGATTACAGGGGGCCTGGCTACACCTTC.

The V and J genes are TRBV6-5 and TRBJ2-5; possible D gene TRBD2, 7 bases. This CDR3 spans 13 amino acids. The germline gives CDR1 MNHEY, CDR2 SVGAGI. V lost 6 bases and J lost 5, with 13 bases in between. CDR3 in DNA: TGTGCCAGCAGAAGGACTAGGGGGGAGACCCAGTACTTC. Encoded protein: CASRRTRGETQYF.

The CDR3 here is CASSPKERLHYNEQFF. Here the CDR3 DNA reads TGTGCCAGCAGCCCTAAGGAGCGACTCCACTACAATGAGCAGTTCTTC. This rearrangement joins TRBV5-6 to TRBJ2-1; D is unclear. V lost 4 bases to trimming and J lost 3 bases, with 17 bases between them. The length of the CDR3 is 16 residues. Germline-derived CDR1 and CDR2 are SGHDT and YYEEEE. Filled out from reference TRBV5-6 and TRBJ2-1, the complete variable domain reads DAGVTQSPTHLIKTRGQQVTLRCSPKSGHDTVSWYQQALGQGPQFIFQYYEEEERQRGNFPDRFSGHQFPNYSSELNVNALLLGDSALYLCASSPKERLHYNEQFFGPGTRLTVL.

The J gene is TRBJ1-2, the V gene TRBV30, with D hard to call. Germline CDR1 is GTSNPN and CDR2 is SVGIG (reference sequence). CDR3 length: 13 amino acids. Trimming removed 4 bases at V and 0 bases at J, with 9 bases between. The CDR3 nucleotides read TGTGCCTGGATGAGGCAACCTAACTATGGCTACACCTTC. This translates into CAWMRQPNYGYTF. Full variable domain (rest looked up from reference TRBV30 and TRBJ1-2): SQTIHQWPATLVQPVGSPLSLECTVEGTSNPNLYWYRQAAGRGLQLLFYSVGIGQISSEVPQNLSASRPQDRQFILSSKKLLLSDSGFYLCAWMRQPNYGYTFGSGTRLTVV.

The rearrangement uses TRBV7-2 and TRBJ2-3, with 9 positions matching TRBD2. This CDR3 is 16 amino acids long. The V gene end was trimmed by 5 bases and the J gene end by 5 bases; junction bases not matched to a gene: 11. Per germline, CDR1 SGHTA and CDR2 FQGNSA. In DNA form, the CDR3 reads TGTGCCAGCAGCCCTAGAGTAGCGGGGGTCCGAGATACGCAGTATTTT. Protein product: CASSPRVAGVRDTQYF.

CDR3 loop: CASTIEGVGTGELFF. The CDR3 DNA sequence: TGTGCCAGCACCATTGAGGGAGTCGGCACCGGGGAGCTGTTTTTT. The chain combines TRBV2 with TRBJ2-2; D is perhaps TRBD2 (5 bases). V lost 7 bases, J lost 4 bases, and 16 bases lay in between. Germline-derived CDR1 and CDR2 are SNHLY and FYNNEI. The CDR3 is 15 amino acids.

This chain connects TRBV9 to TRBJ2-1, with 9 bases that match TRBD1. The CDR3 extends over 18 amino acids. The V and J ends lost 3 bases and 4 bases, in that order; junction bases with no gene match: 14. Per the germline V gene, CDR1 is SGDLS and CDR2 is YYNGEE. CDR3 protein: CASSGALYTGGTYNEQFF. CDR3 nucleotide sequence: TGTGCCAGCAGCGGAGCTCTTTACACAGGGGGCACTTACAATGAGCAGTTCTTC. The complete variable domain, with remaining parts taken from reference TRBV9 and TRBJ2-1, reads DSGVTQTPKHLITATGQRVTLRCSPRSGDLSVYWYQQSLDQGLQFLIQYYNGEERAKGNILERFSAQQFPDLHSELNLSSLELGDSALYFCASSGALYTGGTYNEQFFGPGTRLTVL.

The DNA for the CDR3 is TGTGCCAGCAGCACGACAGGGCGCACTGAAGCTTTCTTT. Its translation: CASSTTGRTEAFF. V usage is TRBV7-2 and J usage is TRBJ1-1; 7 bases align to TRBD1. This CDR3 region has 13 residues. Per germline, CDR1 SGHTA and CDR2 FQGNSA. The J segment lost 4 bases and the V segment lost 5 bases, leaving 4 bases of the junction unmatched.

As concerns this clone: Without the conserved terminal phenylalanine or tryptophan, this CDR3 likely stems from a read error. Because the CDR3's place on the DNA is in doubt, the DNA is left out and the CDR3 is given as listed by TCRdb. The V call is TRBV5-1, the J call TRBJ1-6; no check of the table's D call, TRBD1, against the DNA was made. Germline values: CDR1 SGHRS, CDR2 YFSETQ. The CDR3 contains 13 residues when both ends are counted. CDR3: CASSPRTGKRGSS.

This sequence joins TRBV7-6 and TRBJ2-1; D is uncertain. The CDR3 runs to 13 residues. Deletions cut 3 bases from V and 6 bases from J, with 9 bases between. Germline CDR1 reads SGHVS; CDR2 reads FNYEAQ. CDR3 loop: CASSFSWANEQFF. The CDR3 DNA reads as TGTGCCAGCAGCTTCTCATGGGCCAATGAGCAGTTCTTC.

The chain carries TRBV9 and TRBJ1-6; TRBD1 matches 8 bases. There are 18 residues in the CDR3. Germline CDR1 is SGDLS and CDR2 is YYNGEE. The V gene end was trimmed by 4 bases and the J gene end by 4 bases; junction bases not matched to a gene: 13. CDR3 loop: CASSINPQQGGYNSPLHF. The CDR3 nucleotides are TGTGCCAGCAGCATTAACCCCCAACAGGGGGGATATAATTCACCCCTCCACTTT.

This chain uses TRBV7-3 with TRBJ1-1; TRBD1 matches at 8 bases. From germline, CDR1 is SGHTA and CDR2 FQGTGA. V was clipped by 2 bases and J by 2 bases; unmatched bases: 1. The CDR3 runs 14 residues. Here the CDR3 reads CASSLQGANTEAFF. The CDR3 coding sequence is TGTGCCAGCAGCTTACAGGGGGCAAACACTGAAGCTTTCTTT.

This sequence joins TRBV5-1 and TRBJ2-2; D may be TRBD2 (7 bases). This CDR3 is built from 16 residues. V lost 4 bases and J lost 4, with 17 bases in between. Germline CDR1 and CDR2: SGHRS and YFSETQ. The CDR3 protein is CASSPWGGATTGELFF. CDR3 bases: TGCGCCAGCAGCCCGTGGGGGGGGGCCACCACCGGGGAGCTGTTTTTT.

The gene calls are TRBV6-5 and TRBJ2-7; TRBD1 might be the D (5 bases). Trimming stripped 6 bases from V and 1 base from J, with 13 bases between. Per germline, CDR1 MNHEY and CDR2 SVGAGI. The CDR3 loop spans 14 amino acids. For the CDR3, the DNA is TGTGCCAGCAGACCGTCAGGGTTATCCTACGAGCAGTACTTC. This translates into CASRPSGLSYEQYF.

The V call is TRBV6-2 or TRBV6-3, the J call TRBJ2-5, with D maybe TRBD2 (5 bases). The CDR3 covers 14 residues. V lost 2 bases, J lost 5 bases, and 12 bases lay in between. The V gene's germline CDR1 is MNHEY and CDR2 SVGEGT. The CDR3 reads CASSYASWRETQYF. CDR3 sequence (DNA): TGTGCCAGCAGTTACGCTAGCTGGCGCGAGACCCAGTACTTC.

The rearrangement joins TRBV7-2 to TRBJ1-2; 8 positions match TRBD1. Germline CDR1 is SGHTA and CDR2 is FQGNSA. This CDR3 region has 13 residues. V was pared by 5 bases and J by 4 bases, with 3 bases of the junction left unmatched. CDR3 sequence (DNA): TGTGCCAGCAGCCCGGGACAGGCCTATGGCTACACCTTC. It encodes CASSPGQAYGYTF.

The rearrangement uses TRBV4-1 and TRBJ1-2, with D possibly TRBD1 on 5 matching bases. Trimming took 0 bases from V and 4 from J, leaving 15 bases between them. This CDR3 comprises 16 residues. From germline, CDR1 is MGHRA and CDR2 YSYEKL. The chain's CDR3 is CASSQDHRDSSYGYTF. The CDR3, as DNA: TGCGCCAGCAGCCAAGACCATCGGGACTCTTCCTATGGCTACACCTTC.

The CDR3 DNA reads TGTGCCAGCAGCCAAGTTAGAGGGGGGGCGTTTTCCAACGAGCAGTACTTC. It specifies CASSQVRGGAFSNEQYF. The genes are TRBV3-1 (or the pseudogene TRBV3-2) and TRBJ2-7; D may be TRBD2 (7 bases). The CDR3 totals 17 residues. Germline V gene lookup returns CDR1 LGHDT and CDR2 YNNKEL (reference sequence). V lost 1 base to trimming and J lost 5 bases, with 21 bases between them.

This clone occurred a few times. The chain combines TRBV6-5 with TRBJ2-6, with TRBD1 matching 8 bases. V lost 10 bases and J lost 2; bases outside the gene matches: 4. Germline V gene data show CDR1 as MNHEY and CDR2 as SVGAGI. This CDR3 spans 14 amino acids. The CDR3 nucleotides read TGTGCCACCTCAGGGGGCGCTGGGGCCAACGTCCTGACTTTC. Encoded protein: CATSGGAGANVLTF.

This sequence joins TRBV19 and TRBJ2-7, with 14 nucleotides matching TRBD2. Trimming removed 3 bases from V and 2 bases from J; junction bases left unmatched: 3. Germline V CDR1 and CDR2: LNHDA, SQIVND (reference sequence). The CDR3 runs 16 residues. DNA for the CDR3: TGTGCCAGTAGTATGACTAGCGGGAGGGCCACCTACGAGCAGTACTTC. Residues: CASSMTSGRATYEQYF.

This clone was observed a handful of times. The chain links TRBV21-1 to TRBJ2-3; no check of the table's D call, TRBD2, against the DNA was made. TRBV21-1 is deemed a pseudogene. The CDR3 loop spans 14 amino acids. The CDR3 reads CASSGLAGTPLWVF. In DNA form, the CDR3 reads TGTGCCAGCAGCGGACTAGCGGGAACCCCCCTGTGGGTTTTT.

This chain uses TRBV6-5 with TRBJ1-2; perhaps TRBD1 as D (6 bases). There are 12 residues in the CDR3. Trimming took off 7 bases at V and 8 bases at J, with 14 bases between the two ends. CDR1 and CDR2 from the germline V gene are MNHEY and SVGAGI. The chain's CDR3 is CASNTLQGGYTF. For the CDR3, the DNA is TGTGCCAGCAACACCCTGCAGGGGGGCTACACCTTC.

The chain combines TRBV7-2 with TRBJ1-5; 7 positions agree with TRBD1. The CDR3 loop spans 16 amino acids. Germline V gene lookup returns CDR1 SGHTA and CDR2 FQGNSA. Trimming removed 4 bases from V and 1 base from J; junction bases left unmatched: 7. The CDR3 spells CASSYQGGASNQPQHF. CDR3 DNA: TGTGCCAGCAGCTACCAAGGGGGCGCAAGCAATCAGCCCCAGCATTTT.

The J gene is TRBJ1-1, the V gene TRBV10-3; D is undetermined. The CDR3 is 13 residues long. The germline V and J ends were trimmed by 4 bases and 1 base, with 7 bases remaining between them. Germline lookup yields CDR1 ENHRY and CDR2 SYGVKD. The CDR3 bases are TGTGCCATCAGTGGGCGGGGGAACACTGAAGCTTTCTTT. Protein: CAISGRGNTEAFF.

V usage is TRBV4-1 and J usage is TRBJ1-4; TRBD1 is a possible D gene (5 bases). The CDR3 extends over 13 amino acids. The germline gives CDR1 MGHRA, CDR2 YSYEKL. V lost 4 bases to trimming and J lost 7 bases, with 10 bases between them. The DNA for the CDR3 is TGCGCCAGCAGCCTAACGGGGGGTGAAAAACTGTTTTTT. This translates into CASSLTGGEKLFF.

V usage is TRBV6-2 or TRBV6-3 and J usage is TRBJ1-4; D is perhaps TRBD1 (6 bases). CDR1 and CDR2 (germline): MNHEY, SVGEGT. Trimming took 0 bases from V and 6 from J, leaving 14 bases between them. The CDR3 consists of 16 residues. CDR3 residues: CASSYSRGSVDEKLFF. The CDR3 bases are TGTGCCAGCAGTTACTCCAGGGGATCGGTGGATGAAAAACTGTTTTTT.

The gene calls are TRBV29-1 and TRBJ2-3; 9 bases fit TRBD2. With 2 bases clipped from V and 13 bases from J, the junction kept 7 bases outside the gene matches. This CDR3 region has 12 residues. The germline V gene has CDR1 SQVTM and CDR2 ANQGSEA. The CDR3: CSVELAGTHEYF. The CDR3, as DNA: TGCAGCGTTGAACTAGCGGGGACCCATGAGTATTTT.